In its sample, the clone carrying this TCR beta chain was seen a few times. Its antigen is unknown. In germline, CDR1 is MNHEY, CDR2 SVGAGI. The V gene lost 0 bases and the J gene lost 0 bases, with 6 bases spanning the gap. The CDR3 is 15 residues long. The data are from a study of T-cell memory formation after mild COVID-19. Overall study results and limits: Contracting CD8+ clones were enriched in EMRA, CD4+ mainly in CM and EM. Still unconfirmed is whether the second-wave clones peaking on day 37 recognized SARS-CoV-2.

MiXCR, applied by TCRdb to the 5' RACE reads, yields one record per CDR3 protein. The table shows roughly 310,000 distinct CDR3 sequences, with roughly 15% occurring only once. The sample consisted of PBMCs or a T cell subset sorted from them (not recorded which). The source is a man between 18 and 35 years old who had mild COVID-19 (a few samples of this study predate the infection). Cell type and time point are not known. The chain has TRBV6-5 and TRBJ1-5; D remains ambiguous. CDR3 sequence (DNA): TGTGCCAGCAGTTACTCTCAGTATAGCAATCAGCCCCAGCATTTT. Its protein is CASSYSQYSNQPQHF.